This T cell receptor (beta chain) comes out of a study of vaccination effects on CD4 cells after COVID-19. Details on this clone: Its antigen remains unknown.

Study observations and caveats: The study, lacking early post-infection timepoints, had few convalescent patients.

Here immunoSEQ multiplex PCR was the method, and the copy in TCRdb shows in-frame clones only, minus some. The profile covers about 24,000 clones, with around 77% appearing a single time and less than 25% taken by the ten largest. ViraFEST assay sequencing came after antigen-specific CD4+ T cells were expanded with viral peptide pools. Around day 10 of culture, CD4+ T cells were separated out. Two doses of either BNT162b2 or mRNA-1273 were given to each participant. According to the study, vaccine recipients showed no prior SARS-CoV-2 infection and negative nucleocapsid antibodies. Every well got fewer than 2.5 million PBMC, which were grown with about 9.2 IU/ml IL-2 and 10 ug/ml peptides. Sample: CD4+ T cells from PBMCs cultured with HCoV-NL63 spike peptides, taken after COVID-19 vaccination. The receptor was derived from a human donor who received a COVID-19 vaccine.

CDR3 residues: CASREGPRYEQYF. CDR3 bases: TGTGCCAGCAGAGAAGGACCCCGCTACGAGCAGTACTTC. The rearrangement uses TRBV28 and TRBJ2-7; D ambiguous. Germline V gives CDR1 MDHEN, CDR2 SYDVKM. The V end lost 6 bases, the J end lost 3 bases, and 12 bases lay between the germline ends. The CDR3 has 13 amino acids.